This record covers a single TCR beta chain. This specimen belongs to a study of blood T cell repertoires in COVID-19. The overall study: Samples representing acute and convalescent COVID-19 were sourced from the United States, Italy and Spain.

In the authors' workflow: It was from reference gene primer amplification that nucleated cell counts were estimated. Sequenced by immunoSEQ multiplex PCR; TCRdb stores in-frame clones only, minus some. V and J calls plus clone size are reproduced from that table; the DNA served to infer D and trimming. Among about 670,000 clones listed, approximately 90% were seen once. J gave up 4 bases and V 9 bases, and 18 bases lay outside the gene matches. There are 18 residues in the CDR3. The germline CDR1 and CDR2 sequences are MNHEY and SMNVEV (reference sequence). V is TRBV27 and J is TRBJ2-2, with 9 positions matching TRBD2. The specimen was peripheral blood. The TCR originated in a woman aged 18-29 years with acute or convalescent COVID-19. The CDR3 nucleotides read TGTGCCAGTCCCGGGGGTAGCGGGGGCGAACTTTTCACCGGGGAGCTGTTTTTT. This codes for CASPGGSGGELFTGELFF.